One sample yielded the 27 T cell receptor beta chains listed below, sequenced in a study of persistence of HIV-infected CD4 T cells. Stimulation used about 10 ug/mL lysate from CMV-infected fibroblasts. CD4+ T cells upregulating both CD40 ligand and CD69 were sorted as responding cells. Their target antigens are unknown. The immunoSEQ assay was version 4, run in survey mode. Profiling relied on immunoSEQ multiplex PCR, and the TCRdb table lists in-frame clones only, not all of them. Of roughly 20,000 clones listed, almost 65% are singletons. The sample here was CD4+ T cells sorted from PBMCs after 18-hour stimulation, taken from a patient who received antiretroviral therapy. The receptors here all came from an adult woman with HIV who was CMV-seropositive.

The chain has TRBV7-6 and TRBJ1-1; D is possibly TRBD1 (5 bases). This CDR3 contains 13 residues. V lost 5 bases, J lost 1 base, and 8 bases lay in between. The V gene's germline CDR1 is SGHVS and CDR2 FNYEAQ. The CDR3 loop is CASSGGANTEAFF. As DNA, the CDR3 is TGTGCCAGCAGCGGGGGAGCGAACACTGAAGCTTTCTTT.

A single count supports this clone. The chain recombines TRBV5-1 with TRBJ1-1, with a tentative D call TRBD1 (5 bases). The germline gives CDR1 SGHRS, CDR2 YFSETQ. The CDR3 has 14 residues. Trimming stripped 4 bases from V and 4 bases from J, with 14 bases between. The CDR3 bases are TGCGCCAGCAGCCCGGTGGTGGGGGTCACTGAAGCTTTCTTT. The encoded protein is CASSPVVGVTEAFF. Full variable domain (outside the CDR3, taken from reference TRBV5-1 and TRBJ1-1): KAGVTQTPRYLIKTRGQQVTLSCSPISGHRSVSWYQQTPGQGLQFLFEYFSETQRNKGNFPGRFSGRQFSNSRSEMNVSTLELGDSALYLCASSPVVGVTEAFFGQGTRLTVV.

J is TRBJ1-1 and V is TRBV11-1; no definite D call. The CDR3 consists of 14 residues. Between the trimmed V and J ends, which lost 2 bases and 1 base, there was a span of 8 bases. Germline V gene lookup returns CDR1 SGHAT and CDR2 FQDESV (reference sequence). As DNA, the CDR3 is TGTGCCAGCAGCTTACTAGCGGAGAACACTGAAGCTTTCTTT. This translates into CASSLLAENTEAFF.

In this sample, this clone turned up once. The V gene is TRBV12-3 or TRBV12-4, the J gene TRBJ1-2; TRBD1 agrees at 8 bases. This CDR3 region has 12 residues. Losses at the gene ends were 8 bases for V and 8 bases for J; bases not matched to a gene: 7. The CDR3, as DNA: TGTGCCAGCGGCCAGGGGGCTGAGGGCTACACCTTC. This translates into CASGQGAEGYTF.

V gene TRBV4-2 combines with J gene TRBJ2-7; the D gene could be TRBD1 or TRBD2 (5 bases each). Trimming cost V 0 bases and J 3 bases, with 12 bases left between them. Looked up from germline, CDR1 is LGHNA and CDR2 is YNFKEQ. This CDR3 has 15 amino acids. CDR3 coding DNA: TGTGCCAGCAGCCAAGATTGGGACCAGGGCTACGAGCAGTACTTC. Protein: CASSQDWDQGYEQYF.

Judged by abundance, this clone is medium-sized (0.01 to 0.1%). The chain recombines TRBV30 with TRBJ1-5; D possibly corresponds to TRBD1 (5 bases). Germline loops: CDR1 GTSNPN, CDR2 SVGIG (reference sequence). This CDR3 is built from 15 residues. V was trimmed by 2 bases and J by 3 bases, leaving 14 bases between them. For the CDR3, the DNA is TGTGCCTGGAGTACGGGGACCTTCGTCAATCAGCCCCAGCATTTT. It yields the protein CAWSTGTFVNQPQHF.

The V call is TRBV6-6, the J call TRBJ2-1, with TRBD2 matching 10 bases. The CDR3 is 14 residues long. Unmatched junction bases numbered 7, after V lost 4 bases and J lost 10 bases. The germline CDR1 and CDR2 sequences are MNHNY and SVGAGI (reference sequence). The CDR3 DNA is TGTGCCAGCAGTTCCACTAGCGGGGCCCGGGAGCAGTTCTTC. Protein sequence: CASSSTSGAREQFF.

Only a few counts were recorded for this clone. This rearrangement joins TRBV6-5 to TRBJ1-1; weak D call: TRBD1 (5 bases). Germline V gene sequence: CDR1 MNHEY, CDR2 SVGAGI. Trimming took off 2 bases at V and 0 bases at J, with 13 bases between the two ends. This CDR3 is built from 16 residues. The CDR3 coding sequence is TGTGCCAGCAGTTACATCCGCGGGACGATGAACACTGAAGCTTTCTTT. Translating it yields CASSYIRGTMNTEAFF.

The chain has TRBV9 and TRBJ1-2; 7 bases are shared with TRBD1. The germline gives CDR1 SGDLS, CDR2 YYNGEE. This CDR3 region has 14 residues. The V segment lost 3 bases and the J segment 4 bases; nucleotides outside the gene matches: 6. The CDR3 here is CASSDRQGPYGYTF. In DNA form, the CDR3 reads TGTGCCAGCAGCGATAGACAGGGCCCCTATGGCTACACCTTC.

The chain combines TRBV2 with TRBJ1-5; no clear D. This CDR3 spans 13 amino acids. In germline, CDR1 is SNHLY, CDR2 FYNNEI. V lost 3 bases and J 6 bases, leaving 9 bases between the germline ends. CDR3 loop: CASSEDLSQPQHF. Written as DNA, the CDR3 is TGTGCCAGCAGTGAGGACCTTTCTCAGCCCCAGCATTTT.

This clone is deemed medium-sized. The chain combines TRBV7-3 with TRBJ2-1; D uncertain. The CDR3 extends over 14 amino acids. In germline, CDR1 is SGHTA, CDR2 FQGTGA. Trimming removed 6 bases from V and 5 bases from J, with 14 bases in between. The CDR3 loop reads CASRSNGANNEQFF. The DNA for the CDR3 is TGTGCCAGCAGATCGAACGGAGCAAACAATGAGCAGTTCTTC.

This clone appeared a single time. This chain uses TRBV9 with TRBJ2-3; 9 bases fit TRBD1. The CDR3 runs to 16 residues. V trimming: 2 bases; J trimming: 3 bases; junction bases outside the gene matches: 7. Germline V gene data show CDR1 as SGDLS and CDR2 as YYNGEE. The CDR3 here is CASSVTGTGWTDTQYF. The CDR3 region has the DNA TGTGCCAGCAGCGTTACAGGGACAGGGTGGACAGATACGCAGTATTTT.

The rearrangement uses TRBV9 and TRBJ1-1; D is ambiguous. The V end lost 0 bases, the J end lost 1 base, and 10 bases lay between the germline ends. This CDR3 spans 15 amino acids. Looked up from germline, CDR1 is SGDLS and CDR2 is YYNGEE. CDR3: CASSVAPQRNTEAFF. In DNA, the CDR3 is TGTGCCAGCAGCGTAGCTCCGCAGCGGAACACTGAAGCTTTCTTT.

V and J are TRBV3-1 (or the pseudogene TRBV3-2) and TRBJ2-7; TRBD2 agrees at 11 bases. V gave up 4 bases and J gave up 1 base; unmatched junction bases: 12. Germline V CDR1 and CDR2: LGHDT, YNNKEL (reference sequence). This CDR3 region has 18 residues. In DNA form, the CDR3 reads TGTGCCAGCAGCCCCGGTTCTAGCGGGGGGCGTTTGTCCTACGAGCAGTACTTC. Translation: CASSPGSSGGRLSYEQYF.

The chain recombines TRBV5-1 with TRBJ2-7; possible D gene TRBD2, 6 bases. V lost 6 bases and J 0 bases, leaving 7 bases between the germline ends. Germline lookup yields CDR1 SGHRS and CDR2 YFSETQ. The CDR3 runs 12 residues. CDR3 in amino acids: CASMGGSYEQYF. CDR3 sequence (DNA): TGCGCCAGCATGGGGGGCTCCTACGAGCAGTACTTC.

This sequence joins TRBV19 and TRBJ2-2; D is undetermined. This CDR3 contains 15 residues. Germline V gene sequence: CDR1 LNHDA, CDR2 SQIVND (reference sequence). V lost 1 base, J lost 1 base, and 7 bases lay in between. The CDR3 sequence is CASSIVGLNTGELFF. The CDR3, as DNA: TGTGCCAGTAGTATAGTCGGATTGAACACCGGGGAGCTGTTTTTT.

Regarding this clone: The junction shows a germline mismatch at one end, possibly a read error. The rearrangement links TRBV5-1 to TRBJ1-2, with 7 positions matching TRBD1. Germline V gives CDR1 SGHRS, CDR2 YFSETQ. The CDR3 loop spans 15 amino acids. This chain's CDR3 is CASSLGNRGYYGYTF. CDR3 coding DNA: TGCGCCAGCAGTTTGGGGAACAGGGGTTACTATGGCTACACCTTC.

J is TRBJ2-3 and V is TRBV29-1, with a weak D call TRBD2 (5 bases). Trimming removed 6 bases from V and 1 base from J, with 11 bases in between. This CDR3 is built from 13 residues. Germline loops: CDR1 SQVTM, CDR2 ANQGSEA. The CDR3 coding sequence is TGCAGCGTCGCTAAGGGAGGCACAGATACGCAGTATTTT. Translated: CSVAKGGTDTQYF.

This clone was detected only a few times. V and J are TRBV11-3 and TRBJ2-7; TRBD2 agrees at 8 bases. Germline V gene lookup returns CDR1 SGHNT and CDR2 YENEEA. V dropped 4 bases and J dropped 5; count of bases not matched to a gene: 4. This CDR3 is 13 amino acids long. The CDR3 sequence is CASSSGLVDEQYF. DNA of the CDR3: TGTGCCAGCAGCTCGGGACTAGTAGACGAGCAGTACTTC.

The chain joins TRBV5-1 to TRBJ2-2; maybe TRBD2 (6 bases). The ends were cut back, 9 bases at V and 2 bases at J, with 11 bases in the middle. The V gene's germline CDR1 is SGHRS and CDR2 YFSETQ. The CDR3 loop spans 13 amino acids. CDR3 in amino acids: CATGTDNTGELFF. In DNA, the CDR3 is TGCGCCACGGGGACTGATAACACCGGGGAGCTGTTTTTT.

The chain carries TRBV24-1 and TRBJ2-5; 8 bases map to TRBD1. This CDR3 comprises 14 residues. V lost 9 bases, J lost 5 bases, and 10 bases stayed unmatched. Germline V CDR1 and CDR2: KGHDR, SFDVKD. DNA of the CDR3: TGTGCCACCTCCGGGACAGGTCGTCTGGAGACCCAGTACTTC. It encodes CATSGTGRLETQYF.

The chain recombines TRBV2 with TRBJ2-7; TRBD1 is a possible D gene (6 bases). In germline, CDR1 is SNHLY, CDR2 FYNNEI. The CDR3 loop spans 15 amino acids. V was pared by 6 bases and J by 0 bases, with 15 bases between. CDR3 protein: CASSPRTTGSYEQYF. For the CDR3, the DNA is TGTGCCAGCAGCCCACGTACGACAGGCTCCTACGAGCAGTACTTC.

The genes are TRBV19 and TRBJ2-1, with a weak D call TRBD2 (7 bases). CDR3 length: 15 residues. CDR1 LNHDA and CDR2 SQIVND come from the germline V gene (reference sequence). Trimming shortened V by 2 bases and J by 2 bases, and 10 bases separated the two germline ends. The CDR3 region has the DNA TGTGCCAGTAGTATACGCGGGGGCGCCTACAATGAGCAGTTCTTC. Its translation is CASSIRGGAYNEQFF.

The rearrangement links TRBV18 to TRBJ1-2; possibly TRBD1 for D (5 bases). This CDR3 has 14 residues. Trimming pared 6 bases from V and 2 bases from J, leaving 13 bases between. Germline lookup yields CDR1 KGHSH and CDR2 LQKENI. The CDR3 bases are TGTGCCAGCTCCTTTCGGGGCGCCAACTATGGCTACACCTTC. Translating it yields CASSFRGANYGYTF.

V is TRBV12-5 and J is TRBJ2-3, with no clear D. Germline CDR1 reads LGHNT; CDR2 reads FRNRAP. The V gene lost 5 bases and the J gene lost 4 bases, with 13 bases spanning the gap. The CDR3 is made up of 14 amino acids. The CDR3 DNA reads TGTGCTAGTGGTCTATCCCGATCCTCAGATACGCAGTATTTT. Protein sequence: CASGLSRSSDTQYF.

This chain uses TRBV19 with TRBJ1-6; the D gene is possibly TRBD1 (6 bases). V gave up 5 bases and J gave up 13 bases, with 15 bases separating them. The germline V gene has CDR1 LNHDA and CDR2 SQIVND (reference sequence). This CDR3 spans 13 amino acids. The CDR3 sequence: CASSPLQGFPLHF. In nucleotides, the CDR3 is TGTGCCAGTAGTCCATTACAGGGATTTCCCCTCCACTTT. Filled out from reference TRBV19 and TRBJ1-6, the complete variable domain reads DGGITQSPKYLFRKEGQNVTLSCEQNLNHDAMYWYRQDPGQGLRLIYYSQIVNDFQKGDIAEGYSVSREKKESFPLTVTSAQKNPTAFYLCASSPLQGFPLHFGNGTRLTVT.

J is TRBJ1-2 and V is TRBV19; D perhaps matches TRBD1 (6 bases). The CDR3 covers 13 residues. CDR1 LNHDA and CDR2 SQIVND come from the germline V gene (reference sequence). V was shortened by 2 bases and J by 8 bases, with 12 bases between the two germline ends. The CDR3 region has the DNA TGTGCCAGTAGTATACGGCAGGGGTCGGGCTACACCTTC. Protein: CASSIRQGSGYTF.